This entry describes one TCR beta chain. Its specificity is not known. These data originate in a study of cytomegalovirus exposure and HLA in healthy donors. The CDR3 is made up of 16 amino acids. Germline assignment: CDR1 GTSNPN and CDR2 SVGIG (reference sequence). Trimming stripped 1 base from V and 0 bases from J, with 13 bases between. The study's findings and limits: The authors confirmed in vitro that a few CMV-associated chains were specific for CMV antigens. Follow-up analysis seemed to connect common viral pathogens with several of the most significant clusters identified. Being indistinguishable, some V segments were excluded, TRBV6-2 and TRBV6-3 among them.

PCR was performed using 60 Vbeta and 13 Jbeta primers. TCRdb's copy holds only in-frame clones and misses some; the assay was immunoSEQ multiplex PCR. The sample shows around 150,000 clones, 80% to 85% of them seen only once. Sequencing was done on a sample of PBMCs. The chain combines TRBV30 with TRBJ1-3; no definite D call. This clonotype was sampled from a girl aged 2 to 9 in good health and CMV-seropositive. Here the CDR3 reads CAWSDGLSDSGNTIYF. The CDR3 nucleotides read TGTGCCTGGAGTGATGGGTTGAGCGACTCTGGAAACACCATATATTTT.